The 20 T cell receptor beta chains reported below all come from one sample, sequenced in a study of T cell repertoires in cytomegalovirus infection. TCRdb re-derived calls from the reads in MiXCR, one entry per CDR3 protein. The sample shows a few hundred thousand distinct CDR3 sequences, about a quarter of them seen only once. The sequencing input was PBMCs. Receptor source: a human donor in good health (CMV status not recorded). Some clones in this sample may be carry-over from other donors' samples.

V usage is TRBV19 and J usage is TRBJ1-1; 9 bases agree with TRBD1. V shed 7 bases and J 11 bases; nucleotides not matched to a gene: 17. The length of the CDR3 is 15 residues. CDR1 and CDR2 from the germline V gene are LNHDA and SQIVND (reference sequence). The CDR3 sequence: CASTDRGSNTGKAFF. CDR3 coding DNA: TGTGCCAGTACGGACAGGGGAAGCAACACTGGTAAGGCTTTCTTT.

This clonotype was recorded many times. The CDR3 region has the DNA TGTGCCAGCAGCCCTGGGACTTCCAATGAGCAGTTCTTC. It yields the protein CASSPGTSNEQFF. V and J are TRBV7-8 and TRBJ2-1; TRBD2 might be the D (6 bases). This CDR3 comprises 13 residues. Trimming shortened V by 5 bases and J by 6 bases, and 11 bases separated the two germline ends. Per the germline V gene, CDR1 is SGHVS and CDR2 is FQNEAQ.

The rearrangement joins TRBV6-5 to TRBJ1-2; no definite D call. This CDR3 spans 19 amino acids. Germline values: CDR1 MNHEY, CDR2 SVGAGI. Trimming cost V 4 bases and J 5 bases, with 29 bases left between them. The CDR3 coding sequence is TGTGCCAGCAGTTCCCCGGGGATCAGGACCACTTATGGGTTATATGGCTACACCTTC. Its translation: CASSSPGIRTTYGLYGYTF.

This clonotype was seen a handful of times. The CDR3 reads CSARGDLNSSPLHF. The CDR3 nucleotides are TGCAGTGCTAGAGGGGACTTAAACTCCTCACCCCTCCACTTT. The rearrangement uses TRBV20-1 and TRBJ1-6, with a weak D call TRBD1 (5 bases). The CDR3 extends over 14 amino acids. With 1 base removed from V and 10 bases from J, the gap between germline ends came to 14 bases. Germline V gives CDR1 DFQATT, CDR2 SNEGSKA (reference sequence).

This rearrangement joins TRBV12-3 or TRBV12-4 to TRBJ2-7; TRBD2 aligns across 8 bases. Trimming cost V 10 bases and J 2 bases; bases outside gene matches: 13. CDR3 length equals 15 residues. This CDR3 is CATAGPGRGTYEQYF. Written as DNA, the CDR3 is TGTGCCACCGCAGGTCCCGGGAGGGGCACCTACGAGCAGTACTTC.

V is TRBV7-6 and J is TRBJ2-1; 11 positions agree with TRBD2. The CDR3 length is 15 residues. Germline values: CDR1 SGHVS, CDR2 FNYEAQ. The V gene end was trimmed by 4 bases and the J gene end by 7 bases; junction bases not matched to a gene: 6. Written as DNA, the CDR3 is TGTGCCAGCAGCTCCCGACTAGCGGGAAGGAATGAGCAGTTCTTC. Translation: CASSSRLAGRNEQFF.

This clonotype has a handful of counts. This rearrangement joins TRBV12-3 or TRBV12-4 to TRBJ2-1; 7 bases fit TRBD1. Trimming took 1 base from V and 6 from J; bases not matched to a gene: 6. The CDR3 loop spans 15 amino acids. The CDR3 nucleotides read TGTGCCAGCAGTTTAGACCCGACAGGGAGCAATGAGCAGTTCTTC. This sequence encodes CASSLDPTGSNEQFF.

V gene TRBV6-5 combines with J gene TRBJ2-7; the D call may be TRBD1 or TRBD2 (5 bases each). The length of the CDR3 is 13 residues. V dropped 8 bases and J dropped 7 bases, with 18 bases sitting between them. Germline V gives CDR1 MNHEY, CDR2 SVGAGI. The CDR3 DNA follows: TGTGCCAGCTGGGGTTTAATTGAGGGGGAGCAGTACTTC. It yields the protein CASWGLIEGEQYF.

Only a few counts were recorded for this clonotype. This chain links TRBV11-2 with TRBJ2-7, with 8 nucleotides matching TRBD2. The V and J ends lost 1 base and 6 bases, in that order; junction bases with no gene match: 5. In germline, CDR1 is SGHAT, CDR2 FQNNGV. The CDR3 runs to 14 residues. This chain's CDR3 is CASSLGTGGAEQYV. Written as DNA, the CDR3 is TGTGCCAGCAGCTTAGGAACGGGAGGGGCCGAGCAGTACGTC.

On this clonotype itself: A much bigger clone sits one base away, suggesting this may be a read error. V gene TRBV7-2 combines with J gene TRBJ2-3; the D gene could be TRBD1 or TRBD2 (5 bases each). The CDR3 runs to 19 residues. Germline V gene lookup returns CDR1 SGHTA and CDR2 FQGNSA. DNA of the CDR3: TGTGCCGGCAGCTTACAGGCCACAAACCTAGGGACCCCGAGGGATACGCAGTATTTT. Translation gives CAGSLQATNLGTPRDTQYF.

This chain joins TRBV12-3 or TRBV12-4 and TRBJ2-7; a possible D gene is TRBD2 (5 bases). The CDR3 is made up of 14 amino acids. V was clipped by 3 bases and J by 3 bases, with 12 bases between them. The CDR3 nucleotides read TGTGCCAGCAGTTTTAGCGTAGTAGTCTACGAGCAGTACTTC. Residues: CASSFSVVVYEQYF.

The J gene is TRBJ2-3, the V gene TRBV11-2; D not certain. The germline CDR1 and CDR2 sequences are SGHAT and FQNNGV. The CDR3 spans 12 residues. Trimming removed 5 bases from V and 6 bases from J, with 9 bases in between. CDR3 sequence reads: CASSPTYDTQYF. As DNA, the CDR3 is TGTGCCAGCAGCCCGACTTATGATACGCAGTATTTT.

The sample holds many counts of this clonotype. The chain's CDR3 is CASSPRGSGSYNEQFF. In DNA form, the CDR3 reads TGTGCCAGCAGCCCACGGGGTAGCGGCTCCTACAATGAGCAGTTCTTC. The genes are TRBV5-5 and TRBJ2-1; D may be TRBD2 (6 bases). Between the trimmed V and J ends, which lost 4 bases and 0 bases, there was a span of 14 bases. Germline CDR1 and CDR2: SGHKS and YYEKEE (reference sequence). The CDR3 is 16 residues long. Variable domain in full (rest from reference TRBV5-5 and TRBJ2-1): DAGVTQSPTHLIKTRGQQVTLRCSPISGHKSVSWYQQVLGQGPQFIFQYYEKEERGRGNFPDRFSARQFPNYSSELNVNALLLGDSALYLCASSPRGSGSYNEQFFGPGTRLTVL.

This clonotype was detected a few times. The chain links TRBV12-3 or TRBV12-4 to TRBJ1-5; possibly TRBD1 for D (5 bases). V lost 7 bases, J lost 6 bases, and 19 bases lay in between. The CDR3 runs 15 residues. CDR3 loop: CASTQGGSPIQPQHF. The CDR3 DNA reads as TGTGCCAGCACCCAGGGAGGGTCTCCCATTCAGCCCCAGCATTTT.

The rearrangement joins TRBV28 to TRBJ2-7; 10 bases are shared with TRBD1. The CDR3 is 14 residues long. From germline, CDR1 is MDHEN and CDR2 SYDVKM. V dropped 5 bases and J dropped 2; count of bases not matched to a gene: 3. CDR3 bases: TGTGCCAGCAGTCTGACAGGGGGCGCCTACGAGCAGTACTTC. This sequence encodes CASSLTGGAYEQYF.

This clonotype occurred a few times. V and J are TRBV28 and TRBJ1-3; 11 positions match TRBD1. Germline V gene data show CDR1 as MDHEN and CDR2 as SYDVKM. The J segment lost 4 bases and the V segment lost 5 bases, leaving 7 bases of the junction unmatched. The CDR3 has 16 residues. The CDR3 reads CASSLPGQGGGNTIYF. The CDR3 DNA is TGTGCCAGCAGTCTTCCGGGACAGGGGGGGGGAAACACCATATATTTT. Using reference TRBV28 and TRBJ1-3 for the parts outside the CDR3, the full variable domain is DVKVTQSSRYLVKRTGEKVFLECVQDMDHENMFWYRQDPGLGLRLIYFSYDVKMKEKGDIPEGYSVSREKKERFSLILESASTNQTSMYLCASSLPGQGGGNTIYFGEGSWLTVV.

The chain is built from TRBV6-6 and TRBJ2-1; 7 bases fit TRBD2. J was trimmed by 8 bases and V by 6 bases; bases with no gene match: 10. CDR3 length: 14 residues. Germline CDR1 MNHNY, CDR2 SVGAGI (reference sequence). CDR3 protein: CASRPGTTFDEQFF. The CDR3 nucleotides are TGTGCCAGCAGACCCGGGACTACTTTCGATGAGCAGTTCTTC.

This clonotype was observed a few times. This chain connects TRBV20-1 to TRBJ2-5; TRBD2 matches 12 bases. Germline trimming cut 1 base from V and 3 bases from J; bases unmatched to any gene: 0. In germline, CDR1 is DFQATT, CDR2 SNEGSKA (reference sequence). CDR3 length equals 14 residues. CDR3 in DNA: TGCAGTGCTAGAGGGACTAGCGGGAAAGAGACCCAGTACTTC. It encodes CSARGTSGKETQYF.

This chain connects TRBV6-2 or TRBV6-3 to TRBJ2-1; D uncertain. Trimming took 5 bases from V and 8 from J, leaving 16 bases between them. The CDR3 runs 14 residues. Germline CDR1 and CDR2: MNHEY and SVGEGT. The CDR3 reads CASSRTLRSDEQFF. The CDR3 nucleotides are TGTGCCAGCAGTCGGACGCTCCGCTCCGATGAGCAGTTCTTC.

The chain joins TRBV11-2 to TRBJ1-4, with D maybe TRBD1 (5 bases). The CDR3 sequence is 15 residues long. CDR1 is SGHAT and CDR2 is FQNNGV in the germline V gene. Trimming took off 5 bases at V and 3 bases at J, with 13 bases between the two ends. CDR3 in DNA: TGTGCCAGCAGCCCTCGACAGCTACCTAATGAAAAACTGTTTTTT. Its protein is CASSPRQLPNEKLFF.